Listed below are T cell receptor beta chains from one sample, sequenced in a study of CD8 T cells in ankylosing spondylitis. Via MiXCR, TCRdb re-called the 5' RACE reads, giving one row per CDR3 protein. The table shows some 37,000 distinct CDR3 sequences, with about an eighth occurring only once. Sample: synovial fluid, either unsorted or a sorted T cell fraction (not recorded which). The receptors here all came from a male donor with ankylosing spondylitis. The CDR3 runs from the conserved cysteine through the conserved F or W. D genes are given only for firm matches.

d_call: TRBD2; j_call: TRBJ2-5; cdr3_length: 15; v_call: TRBV10-3; cdr3_aa: CAIGRREWRQETQYF
d_call: .; j_call: TRBJ2-1; cdr3_length: 13; v_call: TRBV7-2; cdr3_aa: CASSLVIHNEQFF
d_call: TRBD1; j_call: TRBJ1-2; cdr3_length: 16; v_call: TRBV12-3/TRBV12-4; cdr3_aa: CASSWAIRDSLVGYTF
d_call: .; j_call: TRBJ1-6; cdr3_length: 14; v_call: TRBV6-5; cdr3_aa: CASSLASRHSPLHF
d_call: .; j_call: TRBJ1-1; cdr3_length: 13; v_call: TRBV4-3; cdr3_aa: CASSQDPDTEAFF
d_call: .; j_call: TRBJ2-1; cdr3_length: 16; v_call: TRBV4-1; cdr3_aa: CASSQDSHFSYNEQFF
d_call: .; j_call: TRBJ2-1; cdr3_length: 17; v_call: TRBV24-1; cdr3_aa: CATSAAYRGTTYNEQFF
d_call: .; j_call: TRBJ2-1; cdr3_length: 14; v_call: TRBV24-1; cdr3_aa: CATSDRARNNEQFF
d_call: TRBD2; j_call: TRBJ2-1; cdr3_length: 15; v_call: TRBV11-2; cdr3_aa: CASSTPGTRQSEQFF
d_call: .; j_call: TRBJ2-3; cdr3_length: 15; v_call: TRBV11-2; cdr3_aa: CASRSDTDYTDTQYF
d_call: TRBD1; j_call: TRBJ2-7; cdr3_length: 15; v_call: TRBV12-5; cdr3_aa: CASGLDYRGIHEQYF
d_call: TRBD2; j_call: TRBJ2-3; cdr3_length: 15; v_call: TRBV5-5; cdr3_aa: CASSLTSGVPDTQYF
d_call: .; j_call: TRBJ2-2; cdr3_length: 13; v_call: TRBV29-1; cdr3_aa: CSVPGPDTGELFF
d_call: TRBD2; j_call: TRBJ2-1; cdr3_length: 15; v_call: TRBV6-2/TRBV6-3; cdr3_aa: CASTPSGEGHNEQFF
d_call: TRBD2; j_call: TRBJ2-3; cdr3_length: 12; v_call: TRBV28; cdr3_aa: CATGGEADTQYF